This TCR beta chain was identified during a study of T-cell memory formation after mild COVID-19. The overall study: Among the donors, TCR clusters were largely specific to each donor. Overall study findings and caveats: SARS-CoV-2 specificity was not confirmed for second-wave clones peaking on day 37. The study found balanced CD4/CD8 in clones contracting day 15 to 85 and a CD4+ lean in later expanders. Contracting CD4+ clones lay largely in CM and EM, with CD8+ ones residing in EMRA.

Trimming stripped 4 bases from V and 0 bases from J, with 6 bases between. Germline CDR1 reads SNHLY; CDR2 reads FYNNEI. This CDR3 is built from 13 residues. TCRdb passed the 5' RACE reads through MiXCR, listing each CDR3 protein once. The sample holds approximately 210,000 distinct CDR3 sequences, about 27% seen once. This clonotype was picked up a small number of times. Its specificity is unknown. J is TRBJ2-5 and V is TRBV2; unclear D gene. The origin of this receptor is an adult woman who had mild COVID-19 (a few samples of this study predate the infection). Cell type and time point are not known. Sequences were obtained from PBMCs or a T cell subset sorted from them (not recorded which). The CDR3 loop is CASSGGYQETQYF. DNA of the CDR3: TGTGCCAGCAGTGGGGGTTACCAAGAGACCCAGTACTTC.